This is a list of T cell receptor beta chains from one sample in a study of T cells after yellow fever vaccination. TCRdb processed the 5' RACE reads anew with MiXCR; each CDR3 protein has one entry. The repertoire consists of 250,000 to 350,000 distinct CDR3 sequences, with 8.7% occurring once and the leading ten covering about 3.5%. The specimen comprised CD4+ T cells sorted from PBMCs, sampled 5 days after the yellow fever booster vaccination. These receptors were taken from a young man who received the YFV17D yellow fever vaccine. Both conserved end residues are part of each CDR3.

J: TRBJ1-6; V: TRBV5-1; CDR3: CASSPGHGGLTISPLHF
J: TRBJ1-3; V: TRBV18; CDR3: CASSPQGNTIYF
J: TRBJ1-5; V: TRBV6-6; CDR3: CAGAGFNQPQHF
J: TRBJ2-7; V: TRBV30; CDR3: CAWSKGLEGEQYF
J: TRBJ2-2; V: TRBV12-3/TRBV12-4; CDR3: CASTWGDANTGELFF
J: TRBJ2-1; V: TRBV7-2; CDR3: CASRFPVAGALHGEQFF
J: TRBJ1-1; V: TRBV18; CDR3: CASSPQQEATEAFF
J: TRBJ1-2; V: TRBV6-5; CDR3: CASREWGYGYTF
J: TRBJ2-7; V: TRBV14; CDR3: CASSRGSYRGYEQYF
J: TRBJ1-2; V: TRBV20-1; CDR3: CSARPGTGPANYGYTF
J: TRBJ1-4; V: TRBV6-1; CDR3: CASSGFNEKLFF
J: TRBJ2-3; V: TRBV7-2; CDR3: CATLRPGGTDTQYF
J: TRBJ1-5; V: TRBV21-1; CDR3: CASSKGEKGLNQPQHF
J: TRBJ2-1; V: TRBV3-1; CDR3: CASSPGTGPDEQFF
J: TRBJ2-7; V: TRBV7-2; CDR3: CASSLAGQGAYEQYF
J: TRBJ1-2; V: TRBV24-1; CDR3: CATSDSRNYGYTF
J: TRBJ2-2; V: TRBV3-1; CDR3: CASSQGQYTGELFF
J: TRBJ2-3; V: TRBV27; CDR3: CASSFFSTDTQYF
J: TRBJ2-3; V: TRBV18; CDR3: CASSPHTDTQYF
J: TRBJ2-5; V: TRBV5-1; CDR3: CASSLGGTGSETQYF
J: TRBJ1-4; V: TRBV7-2; CDR3: CASSGTGYEVFF
J: TRBJ2-3; V: TRBV20-1; CDR3: CSAGARGRGTQYF
J: TRBJ1-2; V: TRBV7-2; CDR3: CASSLLGRVEYGYTF
J: TRBJ1-6; V: TRBV20-1; CDR3: CSAPLGVNSPLHF
J: TRBJ2-2; V: TRBV6-5; CDR3: CASSYGTSGGNTGELFF
J: TRBJ1-5; V: TRBV14; CDR3: CASSQRQGSHQPQHF
J: TRBJ2-1; V: TRBV7-3; CDR3: CASSPGYRGPNTYNEQFF
J: TRBJ1-1; V: TRBV7-9; CDR3: CASSLVGNPEAFF
J: TRBJ1-5; V: TRBV12-3/TRBV12-4; CDR3: CASSFRLNQPQHF
J: TRBJ2-2; V: TRBV7-9; CDR3: CASSQRTGWAGELFF
J: TRBJ2-2; V: TRBV7-3; CDR3: CASRRATGELFF
J: TRBJ1-5; V: TRBV6-1; CDR3: CASSDRYVAVNQPQHF
J: TRBJ2-2; V: TRBV25-1; CDR3: CASSGWTETATGELFF
J: TRBJ1-1; V: TRBV6-6; CDR3: CASSYLTGYGWNTEAFF
J: TRBJ2-5; V: TRBV9; CDR3: CASSVVGGLQETQYF
J: TRBJ2-4; V: TRBV11-1; CDR3: CASSLGTLDIQYF
J: TRBJ2-3; V: TRBV7-9; CDR3: CASSFRQGADTQYF
J: TRBJ1-3; V: TRBV15; CDR3: CATSREFSGNTIYF
J: TRBJ2-7; V: TRBV6-5; CDR3: CASTDGVEQYF
J: TRBJ2-5; V: TRBV5-1; CDR3: CASSLGGQETQYF
J: TRBJ1-5; V: TRBV9; CDR3: CASSVGGMGNQPQHF
J: TRBJ2-2; V: TRBV6-5; CDR3: CASRRVGLANTGELFF
J: TRBJ1-6; V: TRBV5-1; CDR3: CASSLLPGQLNSPLHF
J: TRBJ2-2; V: TRBV6-1; CDR3: CARSGLTSIGELFF
J: TRBJ2-5; V: TRBV5-1; CDR3: CASSTGQGSKETQYF
J: TRBJ1-2; V: TRBV5-1; CDR3: CASSARGHLGYTF
J: TRBJ2-1; V: TRBV12-5; CDR3: CASDKGQAASHNEQFF
J: TRBJ1-2; V: TRBV27; CDR3: CASSVRGNLNYGYTF
J: TRBJ2-5; V: TRBV9; CDR3: CASSTEAAPETQYF
J: TRBJ2-7; V: TRBV2; CDR3: CASTIRTGLYEQYF
J: TRBJ2-5; V: TRBV4-3; CDR3: CASSQGQGESETQYF
J: TRBJ2-2; V: TRBV27; CDR3: CASKTGGTGELFF
J: TRBJ1-5; V: TRBV4-1; CDR3: CASSQDFGTGGYSNQPQHF